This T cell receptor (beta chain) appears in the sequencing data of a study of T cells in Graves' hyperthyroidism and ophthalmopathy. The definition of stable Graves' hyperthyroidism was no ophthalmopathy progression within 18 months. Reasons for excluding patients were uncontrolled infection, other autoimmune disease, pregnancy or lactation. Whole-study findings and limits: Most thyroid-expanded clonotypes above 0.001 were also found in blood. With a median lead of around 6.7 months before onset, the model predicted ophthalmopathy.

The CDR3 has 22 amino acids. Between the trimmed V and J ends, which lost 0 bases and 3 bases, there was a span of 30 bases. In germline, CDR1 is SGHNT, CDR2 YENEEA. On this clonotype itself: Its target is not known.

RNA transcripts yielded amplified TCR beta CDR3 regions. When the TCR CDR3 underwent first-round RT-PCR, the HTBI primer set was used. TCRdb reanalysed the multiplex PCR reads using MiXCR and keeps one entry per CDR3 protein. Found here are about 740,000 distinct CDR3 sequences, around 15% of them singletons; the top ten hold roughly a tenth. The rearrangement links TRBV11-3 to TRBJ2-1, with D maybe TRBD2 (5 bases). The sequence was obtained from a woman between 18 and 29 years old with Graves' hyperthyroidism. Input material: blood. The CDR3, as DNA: TGTGCCAGCAGCTTAGATCGACTGATGGACGGGGTAATGGCCCCTGACTACAATGAGCAGTTCTTC. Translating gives CASSLDRLMDGVMAPDYNEQFF.